One sample yielded the 25 T cell receptor beta chains listed below, sequenced in a study of shared clonotypes between healthy human individuals. The naive CD8 population came from CD45RO-negative cells selected for CCR7, without terminally differentiated effector memory CD45RA+ cells. Sequencing used immunoSEQ multiplex PCR; TCRdb keeps in-frame clones, though not all of them. The top ten clones hold about 24% of a sample with 550,000 to 750,000 clones, about 91% of them seen once. The sample consisted of naive CD8+ T cells sorted from blood. The receptor set was obtained from a man aged 30 to 39 in good health.

This chain joins TRBV7-2 and TRBJ2-2; 9 nucleotides match TRBD1. Trimming cost V 0 bases and J 8 bases; bases outside gene matches: 25. This CDR3 is 22 amino acids long. In germline, CDR1 is SGHTA, CDR2 FQGNSA. CDR3 region: CASSLAWDRVDLNSRVQGELFF. CDR3 sequence (DNA): TGTGCCAGCAGCTTAGCGTGGGACAGGGTAGATCTCAATAGTAGGGTCCAAGGGGAGCTGTTTTTT.

This rearrangement joins TRBV7-2 to TRBJ2-5; the D gene is possibly TRBD1 (6 bases). V was pared by 5 bases and J by 5 bases, with 21 bases between. Looked up from germline, CDR1 is SGHTA and CDR2 is FQGNSA. There are 16 residues in the CDR3. CDR3 sequence: CASSARGPTREETQYF. Written as DNA, the CDR3 is TGTGCCAGCAGCGCCAGGGGACCGACACGAGAGGAGACCCAGTACTTC.

This chain connects TRBV10-3 to TRBJ2-1; no clear D gene. The CDR3 is made up of 10 amino acids. Trimming cost V 7 bases and J 7 bases, with 5 bases left between them. Germline V gives CDR1 ENHRY, CDR2 SYGVKD. The CDR3 sequence is CAITSNEQFF. The CDR3 DNA reads as TGTGCCATCACGTCAAATGAGCAGTTCTTC.

The V and J genes are TRBV5-4 and TRBJ2-1, with 13 bases fitting TRBD2. J gave up 9 bases and V 3 bases, and 6 bases lay outside the gene matches. This CDR3 is built from 15 residues. Germline values: CDR1 SGHNT, CDR2 YYREEE (reference sequence). The CDR3 is CASSSGLAGVPEQFF. As DNA, the CDR3 is TGTGCCAGCAGCTCCGGACTAGCGGGAGTTCCTGAGCAGTTCTTC.

This chain uses TRBV9 with TRBJ2-6; D possibly corresponds to TRBD1 (6 bases). The CDR3 has 17 amino acids. Germline V gene data show CDR1 as SGDLS and CDR2 as YYNGEE. CDR3 nucleotides: TGTGCTTCAAGGGGGAGCACTGCGAGCTCTGGGGCCAACGTCCTGACTTTC. Translated: CASRGSTASSGANVLTF. The variable domain in full, with the rest retrieved from reference TRBV9 and TRBJ2-6, is DSGVTQTPKHLITATGQRVTLRCSPRSGDLSVYWYQQSLDQGLQFLIQYYNGEERAKGNILERFSAQQFPDLHSELNLSSLELGDSALYFCASRGSTASSGANVLTFGAGSRLTVL.

This chain connects TRBV19 to TRBJ2-3; D is perhaps TRBD1 (5 bases). The CDR3 spans 14 residues. In germline, CDR1 is LNHDA, CDR2 SQIVND (reference sequence). V lost 5 bases to trimming and J lost 5 bases, with 14 bases between them. For the CDR3, the DNA is TGTGCCAGTAGTGGGGCGGTAGCTGGAGATACGCAGTATTTT. It yields the protein CASSGAVAGDTQYF. The whole variable domain, remainder taken from reference TRBV19 and TRBJ2-3, is DGGITQSPKYLFRKEGQNVTLSCEQNLNHDAMYWYRQDPGQGLRLIYYSQIVNDFQKGDIAEGYSVSREKKESFPLTVTSAQKNPTAFYLCASSGAVAGDTQYFGPGTRLTVL.

In its sample, this clone was seen once. The V gene is TRBV28, the J gene TRBJ1-2; D might be TRBD1 (6 bases). The CDR3 is 15 amino acids. With 3 bases removed from V and 6 bases from J, the gap between germline ends came to 17 bases. Germline CDR1 MDHEN, CDR2 SYDVKM. The CDR3 reads CASSFRGMDWHGYTF. CDR3 nucleotides: TGTGCCAGCAGTTTTAGGGGGATGGACTGGCATGGCTACACCTTC.

V is TRBV10-2 and J is TRBJ2-1; D is perhaps TRBD1 (6 bases). This CDR3 has 14 residues. V shed 4 bases and J shed 4 bases, with 11 bases lying between them. The germline V gene has CDR1 WSHSY and CDR2 SAAADI. The CDR3 coding sequence is TGCGCCAGCAGTGTCGCAGGGGAATACAATGAGCAGTTCTTC. Translated: CASSVAGEYNEQFF.

This chain joins TRBV4-1 and TRBJ1-4; D perhaps matches TRBD1 (5 bases). Germline V lookup: CDR1 MGHRA, CDR2 YSYEKL. There are 14 residues in the CDR3. Trimming shortened V by 7 bases and J by 8 bases, and 17 bases separated the two germline ends. The CDR3 loop reads CASTHGDKGEKLFF. In nucleotides, the CDR3 is TGCGCCAGCACCCATGGAGATAAGGGGGAAAAACTGTTTTTT.

The chain combines TRBV19 with TRBJ2-5; 7 nucleotides match TRBD1. Germline V gene data show CDR1 as LNHDA and CDR2 as SQIVND (reference sequence). V lost 5 bases and J lost 4; bases outside the gene matches: 4. The CDR3 spans 13 residues. In DNA, the CDR3 is TGTGCCAGTAGTCTAGGGGGCGTAGAGACCCAGTACTTC. Encoded protein: CASSLGGVETQYF.

The chain is built from TRBV15 and TRBJ2-7; D ambiguous. V gave up 0 bases and J gave up 6 bases, with 12 bases separating them. CDR3 length: 14 residues. The germline V gene encodes CDR1 LNHNV and CDR2 YYDKDF (reference sequence). CDR3 DNA: TGTGCCACCAGCAGAGATAGGAGCGTTGGCGAGCAGTACTTC. It translates to CATSRDRSVGEQYF.

The V call is TRBV28, the J call TRBJ2-7; the match to TRBD2 covers 8 bases. With V trimmed by 3 bases and J by 6 bases, 10 bases remained unmatched. Germline V gene data show CDR1 as MDHEN and CDR2 as SYDVKM. This CDR3 has 15 amino acids. The CDR3 DNA reads TGTGCCAGCAGTTTTCCGGGAGCGGGAGTATCCGAGCAGTACTTC. Translating it yields CASSFPGAGVSEQYF.

The rearrangement joins TRBV19 to TRBJ1-2; 7 positions match TRBD1. CDR1 LNHDA and CDR2 SQIVND come from the germline V gene (reference sequence). The CDR3 totals 12 residues. V lost 7 bases to trimming and J lost 7 bases; unmatched junction nucleotides: 6. CDR3 sequence (DNA): TGTGCCAGTACGGGACAGAAACCTGGCTACACCTTC. Residues: CASTGQKPGYTF.

The chain recombines TRBV19 with TRBJ2-1, with D maybe TRBD1 (7 bases). The CDR3 loop spans 13 amino acids. Germline assignment: CDR1 LNHDA and CDR2 SQIVND (reference sequence). Deletions cut 8 bases from V and 7 bases from J, with 15 bases between. Here the CDR3 DNA reads TGTGCCAGTCGCGGAGGGGGCGGGAATGAGCAGTTCTTC. As protein: CASRGGGGNEQFF.

The J gene is TRBJ2-7, the V gene TRBV28, with no clear D. Germline-derived CDR1 and CDR2 are MDHEN and SYDVKM. This CDR3 has 16 residues. The V gene lost 0 bases and the J gene lost 0 bases, with 12 bases spanning the gap. CDR3 amino acids: CASSLWDLESSYEQYF. The CDR3 DNA is TGTGCCAGCAGTTTATGGGACCTTGAGAGCTCCTACGAGCAGTACTTC.

The count of this clone is one. Additional DNA sequences in this sample encode the identical CDR3. The rearrangement links TRBV11-2 to TRBJ1-1; D ambiguous. CDR3 size: 12 residues. V was pared by 5 bases and J by 3 bases, with 7 bases between. CDR1 is SGHAT, CDR2 FQNNGV, per germline. The CDR3 region is CASSPGDTEAFF. The DNA of the CDR3 is TGTGCCAGCAGCCCAGGAGACACTGAAGCTTTCTTT. The variable domain in full, completed from reference TRBV11-2 and TRBJ1-1, reads EAGVAQSPRYKIIEKRQSVAFWCNPISGHATLYWYQQILGQGPKLLIQFQNNGVVDDSQLPKDRFSAERLKGVDSTLKIQPAKLEDSAVYLCASSPGDTEAFFGQGTRLTVV.

This CDR3 is CASSLSGANVLTF. The CDR3 DNA follows: TGTGCCAGCAGTCTCTCTGGGGCCAACGTCCTGACTTTC. The chain has TRBV6-5 and TRBJ2-6; unclear D gene. Trimming left V 5 bases short and J 0 bases short, with 2 bases between. The CDR3 sequence is 13 residues long. Germline V gene data show CDR1 as MNHEY and CDR2 as SVGAGI.

The chain carries TRBV2 and TRBJ2-1, with unresolved D. V shed 8 bases and J shed 4 bases, with 12 bases lying between them. The CDR3 has 13 amino acids. Germline V CDR1 and CDR2: SNHLY, FYNNEI. CDR3 sequence (DNA): TGTGCCAGCCGAGCATCCGCTTACAATGAGCAGTTCTTC. This gives the protein CASRASAYNEQFF.

The gene calls are TRBV13 and TRBJ2-7, with a weak D call TRBD1 (6 bases). Germline V CDR1 and CDR2: PRHDT, FYEKMQ (reference sequence). The CDR3 extends over 14 amino acids. With 2 bases removed from V and 4 bases from J, the gap between germline ends came to 12 bases. Here the CDR3 DNA reads TGTGCCAGCAGCTTAAAGACAGGTCTGTACGAGCAGTACTTC. Amino acids: CASSLKTGLYEQYF.

The table lists this clone with a few counts. V usage is TRBV6-6 and J usage is TRBJ2-7, with TRBD1 as a possible D gene (6 bases). This CDR3 has 14 amino acids. The germline gives CDR1 MNHNY, CDR2 SVGAGI (reference sequence). V was trimmed by 6 bases and J by 3 bases, leaving 15 bases between them. The chain's CDR3 is CASRDQGPYYEQYF. In DNA form, the CDR3 reads TGTGCCAGCAGGGACCAGGGGCCTTACTACGAGCAGTACTTC.

The chain joins TRBV7-9 to TRBJ2-7; TRBD1 might be the D (5 bases). V lost 0 bases and J 2 bases, leaving 14 bases between the germline ends. The CDR3 length is 16 residues. The germline CDR1 and CDR2 sequences are SEHNR and FQNEAQ (reference sequence). The CDR3 sequence is CASSLAASPTAYEQYF. The CDR3 coding sequence is TGTGCCAGCAGCTTAGCTGCCAGCCCGACAGCCTACGAGCAGTACTTC.

The genes are TRBV11-2 and TRBJ2-7; no definite D call. This CDR3 region has 13 residues. Germline-derived CDR1 and CDR2 are SGHAT and FQNNGV. V was pared by 4 bases and J by 6 bases, with 13 bases between. CDR3 sequence (DNA): TGTGCCAGCAGCTCCGGTACAGTCACCGAGCAGTACTTC. Translating gives CASSSGTVTEQYF. Variable domain in full (rest from reference TRBV11-2 and TRBJ2-7): EAGVAQSPRYKIIEKRQSVAFWCNPISGHATLYWYQQILGQGPKLLIQFQNNGVVDDSQLPKDRFSAERLKGVDSTLKIQPAKLEDSAVYLCASSSGTVTEQYFGPGTRLTVT.

This chain uses TRBV6-1 with TRBJ2-7; D is perhaps TRBD1 (6 bases). There are 16 residues in the CDR3. The germline V and J ends were trimmed by 4 bases and 4 bases, with 20 bases remaining between them. Germline V gives CDR1 MNHNS, CDR2 SASEGT. The CDR3 nucleotides are TGTGCCAGCAGTGGAACATGGGGGCAACAGGATTACGAGCAGTACTTC. This sequence encodes CASSGTWGQQDYEQYF.

This chain connects TRBV6-6 to TRBJ1-5; a weak D match, TRBD1 (6 bases). V lost 4 bases to trimming and J lost 4 bases, with 8 bases between them. Germline V gene sequence: CDR1 MNHNY, CDR2 SVGAGI (reference sequence). This CDR3 has 13 amino acids. The CDR3 DNA sequence: TGTGCCAGCAGTTCAGGACAGAATCAGCCCCAGCATTTT. It yields the protein CASSSGQNQPQHF.

This chain joins TRBV7-9 and TRBJ1-1, with D possibly being TRBD1 (5 bases). The V gene's germline CDR1 is SEHNR and CDR2 FQNEAQ (reference sequence). There are 15 residues in the CDR3. V lost 3 bases to trimming and J lost 3 bases, with 14 bases between them. The CDR3 sequence is CASSLGQGLDTEAFF. DNA for the CDR3: TGTGCCAGCAGCTTGGGGCAGGGCTTGGACACTGAAGCTTTCTTT.